This is a list of T cell receptor beta chains from one sample in a study of T cells after yellow fever vaccination. One entry per CDR3 protein results from TCRdb running MiXCR on the 5' RACE reads. The table has 150,000 to 200,000 distinct CDR3 sequences, around 8.5% seen once. This specimen consisted of CD8+ T cells sorted from PBMCs, obtained 45 days after the yellow fever booster vaccination. These receptors originate from a man aged 18 to 30 who received the YFV17D yellow fever vaccine. Each CDR3 is given with its conserved first and last residue. The D gene is left open where the match is weak. For some rows the clone size is stated as once, few or many, or as a class when expanded; others skip it.

few	TRBD2	TRBV3-1	TRBJ2-7	TGTGCCAGCAGCGAAGCGGGGGACGAGCAGTACTTC	CASSEAGDEQYF
NA	NA	TRBV5-4	TRBJ1-2	TGTGCCAGCAGCTTGGTTCCGGCAGTATGGGACTATGGCTACACCTTC	CASSLVPAVWDYGYTF
medium-sized	TRBD2	TRBV29-1	TRBJ2-2	TGCAGCGTTGACAGCGGGGGGGACACCGGGGAGCTGTTTTTT	CSVDSGGDTGELFF
once	NA	TRBV7-9	TRBJ1-2	TGTGCCAGCAGCCAATTCGGGATTTTAGGGCAGGGTTATGGCTACACCTTC	CASSQFGILGQGYGYTF
NA	NA	TRBV20-1	TRBJ2-5	TGCAGTGCTAGAGGGAAGGGGCAAGAGACCCAGTACTTC	CSARGKGQETQYF
many	NA	TRBV5-1	TRBJ2-1	TGCGCCAGCTCCCCAGGTCAGTATAGCAATGAGCAGTTCTTC	CASSPGQYSNEQFF
NA	NA	TRBV21-1	TRBJ2-4	TGTGCCAGCAGCCAAGCAAATGCAGGGGATCAAAACATTCAGTACTTC	CASSQANAGDQNIQYF
few	NA	TRBV24-1	TRBJ2-2	TGTGCCACAGGACAGTTCACCGGGGAGCTGTTTTTT	CATGQFTGELFF
NA	NA	TRBV20-1	TRBJ1-1	TGCAGTGCTAAGGGTTTCGAAGCTTTCTTT	CSAKGFEAFF
NA	NA	TRBV4-2	TRBJ1-2	TGTGCCAGCAGCCCTATCTTTGGAGGGCGAGCTAACTATGGCTACACCTTC	CASSPIFGGRANYGYTF
many	NA	TRBV6-5	TRBJ2-7	TGTGCCAGCAGTTACATCGGATCGATCTACGAGCAGTACTTC	CASSYIGSIYEQYF
NA	TRBD2	TRBV27	TRBJ2-1	TGTGCCACCGTTCGACTAGCGGGCGCGCCTAGCTCCTACAATGAGCAGTTCTTC	CATVRLAGAPSSYNEQFF
NA	TRBD1	TRBV7-8	TRBJ1-4	TGTGCCAGCAGCTTACTCGGACAGGGGTTTGGCACTAATGAAAAACTGTTTTTT	CASSLLGQGFGTNEKLFF
few	NA	TRBV29-1	TRBJ1-1	TGCAGCGTTAACAAGGAAGCCACTGAAGCTTTCTTT	CSVNKEATEAFF
NA	TRBD1	TRBV19	TRBJ1-5	TGTGCCAGCAAATTCCAGGGACAGGGAAATCAGCCCCAGCATTTT	CASKFQGQGNQPQHF
few	NA	TRBV27	TRBJ2-3	TGTGCCAGCAGTCGCATACCCGGGCCCCGTTACACAGATACGCAGTATTTT	CASSRIPGPRYTDTQYF
once	TRBD2	TRBV7-6	TRBJ2-7	TGTGCCAGCAGCTCTGAATTCGCTAGCGGGGGGTCCTACGAGCAGTACTTC	CASSSEFASGGSYEQYF
few	NA	TRBV27	TRBJ1-2	TGTGCCAGCAGTTCCACAGGGAAGAAAGGCTACACCTTC	CASSSTGKKGYTF
few	NA	TRBV18	TRBJ2-1	TGTGCCAGCTCACCACTCCTCGGCTACCTAAAATACAATGAGCAGTTCTTC	CASSPLLGYLKYNEQFF
few	TRBD2	TRBV6-4	TRBJ2-1	TGTGCCAGCAGTGAAGCGTCTAGCGGGGCCTTCGATGAGCAGTTCTTC	CASSEASSGAFDEQFF
NA	NA	TRBV12-3/TRBV12-4	TRBJ1-1	TGTGCCAGCAGTTGGGGGGATACAGAGGACGCTTTCTTT	CASSWGDTEDAFF
NA	NA	TRBV12-2	TRBJ2-7	TGTGCAAGTCGCTTGTCCGGGACAGGGGGGAATTCGTCCTACGAGCAGTACTTC	CASRLSGTGGNSSYEQYF
NA	NA	TRBV24-1	TRBJ2-1	TGTGCCACCAGTGATTTGGCCAGTGGCAATGAGCAGTTCTTC	CATSDLASGNEQFF
few	NA	TRBV27	TRBJ1-1	TGTGCCAGCAGTTTAGGGGGTTGGAACACTGAAGCTTTCTTT	CASSLGGWNTEAFF
few	NA	TRBV28	TRBJ1-5	TGTGCCAGCAGTGTTTCTTGGGGGGATCAGCCCCAGCATTTT	CASSVSWGDQPQHF
NA	TRBD1	TRBV20-1	TRBJ1-1	TGCAGTGCTGGGGACAGGGTGAACACTGAAGCTTTCTTT	CSAGDRVNTEAFF
NA	NA	TRBV6-5	TRBJ1-1	TGTGCCAGCAGTTACTCGGGGGAGTACACTGAAGCTTTCTTT	CASSYSGEYTEAFF
NA	NA	TRBV29-1	TRBJ1-1	TGCAGCGTTGAATTGGCCTGGGGGAGCTTGAACACTGAAGCTTTCTTT	CSVELAWGSLNTEAFF
NA	NA	TRBV9	TRBJ2-3	TGTGCCAGCAGCGTAGGGGGGGTTGGCACAGATACGCAGTATTTT	CASSVGGVGTDTQYF
NA	NA	TRBV5-6	TRBJ1-5	TGTGCCAGCAGCTTGGGGGGGGCGCCAAATCAGCCCCAGCATTTT	CASSLGGAPNQPQHF
NA	TRBD2	TRBV7-9	TRBJ2-4	TGTGCCAGCAGTTCACTAGCGGGGGGGCCTTCGTCCAAAAACATTCAGTACTTC	CASSSLAGGPSSKNIQYF
NA	TRBD2	TRBV27	TRBJ2-1	TGTGCCAGCAGTTTTCCTAGCGGGGGGGCCAGGAATGAGCAGTTCTTC	CASSFPSGGARNEQFF
many	NA	TRBV5-6	TRBJ2-2	TGTGCCAGCAGCTTAGGAGGGAACACCGGGGAGCTGTTTTTT	CASSLGGNTGELFF
few	TRBD2	TRBV4-3	TRBJ2-1	TGCGCCAGCAGCCAGGACATGATAGCGGGAGACGCGTTCTTC	CASSQDMIAGDAFF
NA	TRBD1	TRBV6-2/TRBV6-3	TRBJ2-1	TGTGCCAGCCGCCTGCGAGGACAGGGGGTTTACAATGAGCAGTTCTTC	CASRLRGQGVYNEQFF
few	NA	TRBV6-5	TRBJ2-3	TGTGCCAGCAGTTACTCGGTAACAGATACGCAGTATTTT	CASSYSVTDTQYF
many	NA	TRBV7-9	TRBJ2-3	TGTGCCAGCAGTTCCACGGGGTTTGGAACAGATACGCAGTATTTT	CASSSTGFGTDTQYF
many	NA	TRBV7-3	TRBJ2-1	TGTGCCAGCAGCTTCGAGGGAAACAATGAGCAGTTCTTC	CASSFEGNNEQFF
NA	NA	TRBV4-1	TRBJ2-6	TGCGCCAGCAGCTCGAAGGGGACTGGGGCCAACGTCCTGACTTTC	CASSSKGTGANVLTF
NA	NA	TRBV2	TRBJ2-2	TGTGCCAGCACCGTAGGGACGTTCAGGAACACCGGGGAGCTGTTTTTT	CASTVGTFRNTGELFF
NA	NA	TRBV6-2/TRBV6-3	TRBJ1-5	TGTGCCAGCAGTTACTCAGTGGGGCCTTCAGCGCCCCAGCATTTT	CASSYSVGPSAPQHF
NA	NA	TRBV7-2	TRBJ2-5	TGTGCCAGCAGCTTTGGCGGCAGGGAGTACTTC	CASSFGGREYF
few	NA	TRBV6-2/TRBV6-3	TRBJ1-2	TGTGCCAGCAGACGGCCCCAGGCGGCCCGGATTGGCTACACCTTC	CASRRPQAARIGYTF
few	TRBD1	TRBV7-2	TRBJ2-2	TGTGCCAGCAGCTTATTGTTCCAGGGGGAAGCCACCGGGGAGCTGTTTTTT	CASSLLFQGEATGELFF
few	NA	TRBV5-5	TRBJ2-3	TGTGCCAGCAGCTTGGCGGTCGCGGGGTCAACAGATACGCAGTATTTT	CASSLAVAGSTDTQYF
few	TRBD1	TRBV4-3	TRBJ2-1	TGCGCCAGCAGCCACCCGGTGGGGGACAGGGGCATCAATGAGCAGTTCTTC	CASSHPVGDRGINEQFF
few	NA	TRBV6-1	TRBJ2-3	TGTGCCAGCAGTGAAGGTCCAGATACGCAGTATTTT	CASSEGPDTQYF
NA	TRBD1	TRBV18	TRBJ1-1	TGTGCCACCGAACGGAGGACAGGGGAGACTGAAGCTTTCTTT	CATERRTGETEAFF
few	TRBD2	TRBV7-9	TRBJ2-2	TGTGCCAGCAGTCCGCGGGGGATCACCGGGGAGCTGTTTTTT	CASSPRGITGELFF
many	NA	TRBV9	TRBJ1-2	TGTGCCAGCAGCGTAGCGGGGCAATCTAGTGGCTACACCTTC	CASSVAGQSSGYTF
NA	TRBD2	TRBV13	TRBJ2-3	TGTGCCAGCAGCAACACCGGGACTAGCGGAACCACAGATACGCAGTATTTT	CASSNTGTSGTTDTQYF
few	TRBD1	TRBV27	TRBJ1-4	TGTGCCAGCGGGACACAGGGGGCTAGAGAAAAACTGTTTTTT	CASGTQGAREKLFF
few	NA	TRBV27	TRBJ2-3	TGTGCCAGCAGTACTCGACAGGGCACAGATACGCAGTATTTT	CASSTRQGTDTQYF
few	NA	TRBV7-2	TRBJ2-5	TGTGCCAGCAGCTTAAAGGACGTGGGCTATAGCAAAGAGACCCAGTACTTC	CASSLKDVGYSKETQYF
few	TRBD1	TRBV7-8	TRBJ1-1	TGTGCCAGCAGCCAAAAAGACAGGGGCGACACTGAAGCTTTCTTT	CASSQKDRGDTEAFF
NA	NA	TRBV4-3	TRBJ2-7	TGCGCCAGCAGCCAAGACAGGGATACTAGCTCCTACGAGCAGTACTTC	CASSQDRDTSSYEQYF
NA	NA	TRBV5-1	TRBJ1-1	TGCGCCAGCAGCCCCCGGGACCCCCGCGGGGCTTTCTTT	CASSPRDPRGAFF